Listed here are 31 T cell receptor beta chains from one sample, sequenced in a study of blood T cell repertoires in COVID-19. Data came from immunoSEQ multiplex PCR; TCRdb stores just in-frame clones and leaves some out. This sample has roughly 110,000 clones, with 80% to 85% found just once. Material: peripheral blood. The source is a woman between 65 and 79 years old with acute or convalescent COVID-19.

The genes are TRBV27 and TRBJ2-1; no firm D call. Trimming removed 2 bases from V and 4 bases from J, with 18 bases in between. Germline V gives CDR1 MNHEY, CDR2 SMNVEV (reference sequence). The CDR3 length is 17 residues. The CDR3 spells CASSLIQTSLLYNEQFF. The CDR3 nucleotides read TGTGCCAGCAGTTTAATACAGACATCTCTTCTATACAATGAGCAGTTCTTC.

This chain links TRBV5-8 with TRBJ2-7; D may be TRBD1 (5 bases). Germline V gives CDR1 SGHTS, CDR2 YDEGEE. The CDR3 covers 12 residues. V was clipped by 3 bases and J by 4 bases, with 8 bases between them. The CDR3: CASSSAGYEQYF. CDR3 DNA sequence: TGTGCCAGCAGCTCCGCAGGGTACGAGCAGTACTTC.

The rearrangement uses TRBV28 and TRBJ1-2; 9 bases fit TRBD1. CDR1 and CDR2 (germline): MDHEN, SYDVKM. The CDR3 loop spans 15 amino acids. V shed 7 bases and J 0 bases; nucleotides not matched to a gene: 6. In nucleotides, the CDR3 is TGTGCCAGCAACAAACAGGGGGCGGCTAACTATGGCTACACCTTC. It encodes CASNKQGAANYGYTF.

The chain joins TRBV2 to TRBJ1-5; TRBD1 matches at 9 bases. The CDR3 loop spans 15 amino acids. V shed 1 base, J shed 4 bases, and the junction held 2 bases outside the gene matches. Germline loops: CDR1 SNHLY, CDR2 FYNNEI. The CDR3 reads CASSEDRGQNQPQHF. DNA of the CDR3: TGTGCCAGCAGTGAAGACAGGGGGCAGAATCAGCCCCAGCATTTT.

The chain recombines TRBV10-1 with TRBJ2-7; a possible D gene is TRBD1 (6 bases). Between the trimmed V and J ends, which lost 7 bases and 7 bases, there was a span of 23 bases. Germline V gene lookup returns CDR1 WNHNN and CDR2 SYGVQD (reference sequence). The CDR3 runs 15 residues. The chain's CDR3 is CASIDRWQGFDEQYF. The CDR3 nucleotides are TGCGCCAGCATCGATAGGTGGCAGGGGTTTGATGAGCAGTACTTC.

The chain employs TRBV30 and TRBJ2-7; 7 bases agree with TRBD2. V trimming: 0 bases; J trimming: 6 bases; junction bases outside the gene matches: 5. The germline V gene encodes CDR1 GTSNPN and CDR2 SVGIG (reference sequence). The CDR3 is made up of 13 amino acids. CDR3 nucleotide sequence: TGTGCCTGGAGTGTACCCCCGGGAGGCGAGCAGTACTTC. Protein sequence: CAWSVPPGGEQYF.

The chain links TRBV28 to TRBJ2-3, with a possible D match to TRBD1 (7 bases). The CDR3 sequence is 14 residues long. Per germline, CDR1 MDHEN and CDR2 SYDVKM. Trimming removed 3 bases from V and 4 bases from J, with 11 bases in between. The CDR3 DNA is TGTGCCAGCAGTTTCCAGGGGGGCCCAGATACGCAGTATTTT. Its translation: CASSFQGGPDTQYF.

V gene TRBV30 combines with J gene TRBJ2-7, with D perhaps matching TRBD1 (6 bases). This CDR3 region has 13 residues. V was shortened by 0 bases and J by 5 bases, with 11 bases between the two germline ends. Germline V gene lookup returns CDR1 GTSNPN and CDR2 SVGIG (reference sequence). DNA of the CDR3: TGTGCCTGGAGTGTACGAGGGGGTAACGAGCAGTACTTC. Its protein product is CAWSVRGGNEQYF.

The chain links TRBV2 to TRBJ1-1; no clear D. V was shortened by 7 bases and J by 3 bases, with 15 bases between the two germline ends. This CDR3 spans 14 amino acids. Germline lookup yields CDR1 SNHLY and CDR2 FYNNEI. This CDR3 reads CASNEGGMDTEAFF. In DNA form, the CDR3 reads TGTGCCAGCAATGAGGGAGGAATGGACACTGAAGCTTTCTTT.

This chain links TRBV7-6 with TRBJ2-2, with D uncertain. Per germline, CDR1 SGHVS and CDR2 FNYEAQ. The CDR3 has 11 residues. Between the trimmed V and J ends, which lost 5 bases and 7 bases, there was a span of 5 bases. The CDR3 spells CASSVYGELFF. For the CDR3, the DNA is TGTGCCAGCAGCGTTTACGGGGAGCTGTTTTTT.

This clone was recorded only once. J is TRBJ1-2 and V is TRBV5-1; 8 bases line up with TRBD1. The length of the CDR3 is 12 residues. V was clipped by 4 bases and J by 8 bases; unmatched bases: 4. Germline V CDR1 and CDR2: SGHRS, YFSETQ. DNA for the CDR3: TGCGCCAGCAGCCCAGGACAGGGCGGCTACACCTTC. This sequence encodes CASSPGQGGYTF. Full variable domain (remainder filled in from reference TRBV5-1 and TRBJ1-2): KAGVTQTPRYLIKTRGQQVTLSCSPISGHRSVSWYQQTPGQGLQFLFEYFSETQRNKGNFPGRFSGRQFSNSRSEMNVSTLELGDSALYLCASSPGQGGYTFGSGTRLTVV.

The chain uses TRBV2 and TRBJ2-1, with no clear D. Trimming pared 5 bases from V and 9 bases from J, leaving 11 bases between. Looked up from germline, CDR1 is SNHLY and CDR2 is FYNNEI. This CDR3 has 12 residues. CDR3 sequence reads: CASSLQRVEQFF. In DNA form, the CDR3 reads TGTGCCAGCAGTCTCCAACGGGTTGAGCAGTTCTTC.

The CDR3 reads CASSPGLATDTQYF. CDR3 sequence (DNA): TGTGCCAGCAGTCCGGGACTAGCCACAGATACGCAGTATTTT. The V and J genes are TRBV27 and TRBJ2-3; 9 nucleotides match TRBD2. The V and J ends lost 5 bases and 2 bases, in that order; junction bases with no gene match: 2. Germline V gives CDR1 MNHEY, CDR2 SMNVEV (reference sequence). The CDR3 contains 14 residues.

The chain links TRBV10-3 to TRBJ2-1; tentatively, D is TRBD1 (6 bases). The length of the CDR3 is 16 residues. V was cut by 3 bases and J by 0 bases, with 12 bases left in between. CDR1 and CDR2 (germline): ENHRY, SYGVKD. The CDR3 is CAISDAQGSSYNEQFF. Written as DNA, the CDR3 is TGTGCCATCAGTGATGCACAGGGTAGCTCCTACAATGAGCAGTTCTTC.

The chain joins TRBV19 to TRBJ2-3; TRBD2 might be the D (5 bases). Trimming left V 3 bases short and J 8 bases short, with 9 bases between. The CDR3 consists of 12 residues. Germline V lookup: CDR1 LNHDA, CDR2 SQIVND (reference sequence). CDR3 sequence reads: CASSMNEGTQYF. As DNA, the CDR3 is TGTGCCAGTAGTATGAATGAGGGTACGCAGTATTTT.

This chain links TRBV5-8 with TRBJ1-5; a weak D match, TRBD1 (6 bases). CDR1 and CDR2 (germline): SGHTS, YDEGEE. V lost 0 bases to trimming and J lost 7 bases, with 17 bases between them. There are 16 residues in the CDR3. The CDR3 reads CASSLGEAGAGQPQHF. The CDR3 DNA reads TGTGCCAGCAGCTTGGGCGAAGCGGGGGCAGGACAGCCCCAGCATTTT.

This rearrangement joins TRBV10-3 to TRBJ1-1, with 7 positions matching TRBD1. Trimming removed 3 bases from V and 7 bases from J; junction bases left unmatched: 2. The CDR3 length is 12 residues. Germline CDR1 and CDR2: ENHRY and SYGVKD. For the CDR3, the DNA is TGTGCCATCAGTGATGGGACAGTTGAAGCTTTCTTT. Translated, it gives CAISDGTVEAFF.

The J gene is TRBJ1-4, the V gene TRBV19; the D is unclear. Deletions cut 5 bases from V and 0 bases from J, with 10 bases between. The CDR3 contains 15 residues. Germline CDR1 is LNHDA and CDR2 is SQIVND (reference sequence). As DNA, the CDR3 is TGTGCCAGTAGTCCACAGATTTCAACTAATGAAAAACTGTTTTTT. Amino acids: CASSPQISTNEKLFF.

This rearrangement joins TRBV28 to TRBJ1-1; D might be TRBD1 (6 bases). V was clipped by 6 bases and J by 0 bases, with 8 bases between them. The CDR3 spans 13 residues. The V gene's germline CDR1 is MDHEN and CDR2 SYDVKM. The CDR3 spells CASRQGLNTEAFF. DNA for the CDR3: TGTGCCAGCAGACAGGGCTTGAACACTGAAGCTTTCTTT.

The genes are TRBV3-1 (or the pseudogene TRBV3-2) and TRBJ1-2; D is perhaps TRBD1 (6 bases). The CDR3 has 13 residues. Per germline, CDR1 LGHDT and CDR2 YNNKEL (reference sequence). Trimming took off 1 base at V and 7 bases at J, with 10 bases between the two ends. The CDR3 region is CASSQVGGLGYTF. The CDR3 DNA follows: TGTGCCAGCAGCCAAGTGGGGGGGCTTGGCTACACCTTC.

The chain employs TRBV12-5 and TRBJ1-3; TRBD1 agrees at 9 bases. The CDR3 consists of 16 residues. V lost 4 bases to trimming and J lost 0 bases; unmatched junction nucleotides: 4. In germline, CDR1 is LGHNT, CDR2 FRNRAP. The CDR3 nucleotides read TGTGCTAGTGGTTGGACAGGGGTTTACTCTGGAAACACCATATATTTT. Translation gives CASGWTGVYSGNTIYF. Drawing the rest from reference TRBV12-5 and TRBJ1-3, the complete variable domain is DARVTQTPRHKVTEMGQEVTMRCQPILGHNTVFWYRQTMMQGLELLAYFRNRAPLDDSGMPKDRFSAEMPDATLATLKIQPSEPRDSAVYFCASGWTGVYSGNTIYFGEGSWLTVV.

The chain is built from TRBV5-5 and TRBJ1-2; D gene ambiguous. This CDR3 spans 12 amino acids. CDR1 is SGHKS and CDR2 is YYEKEE in the germline V gene (reference sequence). Trimming removed 0 bases at V and 4 bases at J, with 4 bases between. The CDR3 here is CASSLGSYGYTF. CDR3 nucleotides: TGTGCCAGCAGCTTGGGGAGCTATGGCTACACCTTC.

This chain uses TRBV5-4 with TRBJ2-2; possible D gene TRBD1, 6 bases. The germline CDR1 and CDR2 sequences are SGHNT and YYREEE (reference sequence). This CDR3 is built from 13 residues. V lost 4 bases to trimming and J lost 6 bases, with 10 bases between them. In nucleotides, the CDR3 is TGTGCCAGCAGCGCCCAGGGGCCCGGGGAGCTGTTTTTT. This translates into CASSAQGPGELFF.

V is TRBV6-5 and J is TRBJ1-3; D remains unclear. Trimming took 0 bases from V and 1 from J, leaving 4 bases between them. Germline-derived CDR1 and CDR2 are MNHEY and SVGAGI. The CDR3 consists of 14 residues. Here the CDR3 reads CASSYSQSGNTIYF. The CDR3 DNA sequence: TGTGCCAGCAGTTACTCACAGTCTGGAAACACCATATATTTT.

The CDR3 reads CASSRLAGAADTQYF. CDR3 bases: TGCGCCAGCAGTCGTCTAGCGGGGGCCGCGGATACGCAGTATTTT. The chain is built from TRBV23-1 and TRBJ2-3; TRBD2 agrees at 10 bases. TRBV23-1 is sorted into the ORF group, with uncertain function. V lost 4 bases to trimming and J lost 6 bases; unmatched junction nucleotides: 7. CDR3 length: 15 amino acids.

The V gene is TRBV4-1, the J gene TRBJ2-3; TRBD2 agrees at 11 bases. J was trimmed by 3 bases and V by 1 base; bases with no gene match: 0. From germline, CDR1 is MGHRA and CDR2 YSYEKL. The CDR3 is 15 residues long. CDR3 region: CASSQGLAGTDTQYF. In DNA, the CDR3 is TGCGCCAGCAGCCAAGGACTAGCGGGGACAGATACGCAGTATTTT.

J is TRBJ1-1 and V is TRBV30, with 7 positions matching TRBD1. The CDR3 contains 14 residues. The V segment lost 3 bases and the J segment 0 bases; nucleotides outside the gene matches: 4. The germline V gene encodes CDR1 GTSNPN and CDR2 SVGIG (reference sequence). Here the CDR3 DNA reads TGTGCCTGGAGCCCAGACAGGGTGAACACTGAAGCTTTCTTT. This sequence encodes CAWSPDRVNTEAFF.

The chain carries TRBV6-4 and TRBJ1-5; no clear D. The CDR3 extends over 12 amino acids. Trimming pared 4 bases from V and 7 bases from J, leaving 8 bases between. In germline, CDR1 is MRHNA, CDR2 SNTAGT. For the CDR3, the DNA is TGTGCCAGCAGTGCGACGGGACAGCCCCAGCATTTT. The encoded protein is CASSATGQPQHF.

The chain employs TRBV11-2 and TRBJ2-3; D is possibly TRBD2 (6 bases). There are 14 residues in the CDR3. Looked up from germline, CDR1 is SGHAT and CDR2 is FQNNGV. V was trimmed by 5 bases and J by 2 bases, leaving 11 bases between them. CDR3 bases: TGTGCCAGCAGCCCTTGGGAGGCCACAGATACGCAGTATTTT. It specifies CASSPWEATDTQYF.

The chain carries TRBV19 and TRBJ1-6, with 9 bases identical to TRBD1. V dropped 2 bases and J dropped 7; count of bases not matched to a gene: 3. Germline lookup yields CDR1 LNHDA and CDR2 SQIVND (reference sequence). CDR3 length: 15 amino acids. The CDR3 region has the DNA TGTGCCAGTAGTATAAGGGGACAGGGAAATTCACCCCTCCACTTT. Translation: CASSIRGQGNSPLHF.

This chain connects TRBV5-8 to TRBJ1-2; 7 bases map to TRBD1. V trimming: 2 bases; J trimming: 9 bases; junction bases outside the gene matches: 16. The length of the CDR3 is 16 residues. Germline lookup yields CDR1 SGHTS and CDR2 YDEGEE. The CDR3: CASSFPTGIQTPRYTF. The CDR3 nucleotides read TGTGCCAGCAGCTTCCCGACAGGGATCCAAACTCCCCGCTACACCTTC. Filled out from reference TRBV5-8 and TRBJ1-2, the complete variable domain reads EAGVTQSPTHLIKTRGQQATLRCSPISGHTSVYWYQQALGLGLQFLLWYDEGEERNRGNFPPRFSGRQFPNYSSELNVNALELEDSALYLCASSFPTGIQTPRYTFGSGTRLTVV.